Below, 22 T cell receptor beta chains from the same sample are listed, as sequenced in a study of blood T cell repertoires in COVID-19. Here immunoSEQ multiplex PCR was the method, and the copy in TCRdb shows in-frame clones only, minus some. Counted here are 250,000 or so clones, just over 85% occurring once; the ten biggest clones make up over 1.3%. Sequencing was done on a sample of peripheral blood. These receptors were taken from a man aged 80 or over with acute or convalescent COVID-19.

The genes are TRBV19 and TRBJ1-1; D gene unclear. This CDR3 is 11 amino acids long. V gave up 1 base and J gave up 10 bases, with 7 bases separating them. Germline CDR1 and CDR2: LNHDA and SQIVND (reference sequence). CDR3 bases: TGTGCCAGTAGTATAGGAGGTGGAGCTTTCTTT. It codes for CASSIGGGAFF.

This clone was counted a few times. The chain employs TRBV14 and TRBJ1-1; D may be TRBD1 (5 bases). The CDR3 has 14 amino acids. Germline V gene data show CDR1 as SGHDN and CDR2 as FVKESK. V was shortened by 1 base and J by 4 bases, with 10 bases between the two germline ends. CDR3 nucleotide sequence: TGTGCCAGCAGCCAAGTAGGGAGGGGCACTGAAGCTTTCTTT. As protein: CASSQVGRGTEAFF.

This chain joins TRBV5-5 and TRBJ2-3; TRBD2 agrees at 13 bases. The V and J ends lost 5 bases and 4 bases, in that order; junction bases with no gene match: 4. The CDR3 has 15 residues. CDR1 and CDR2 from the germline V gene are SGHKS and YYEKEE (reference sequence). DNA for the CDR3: TGTGCCAGCAGGGAACTAGCGGGAGGGGCAGATACGCAGTATTTT. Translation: CASRELAGGADTQYF.

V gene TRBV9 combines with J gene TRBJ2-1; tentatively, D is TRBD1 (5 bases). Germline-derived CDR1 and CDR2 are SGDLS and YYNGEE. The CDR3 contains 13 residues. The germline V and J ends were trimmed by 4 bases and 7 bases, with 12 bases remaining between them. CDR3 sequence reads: CASSKIQGNEQFF. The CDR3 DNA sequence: TGTGCCAGCAGCAAAATCCAGGGTAATGAGCAGTTCTTC.

CDR3 sequence (DNA): TGTGCCAGCAGCTTAAATCCGGGAAGCCCCTACGAGCAGTACTTC. Encoded protein: CASSLNPGSPYEQYF. This chain joins TRBV13 and TRBJ2-7; tentative D call: TRBD2 (5 bases). The germline gives CDR1 PRHDT, CDR2 FYEKMQ (reference sequence). The CDR3 has 15 residues. The ends were cut back, 2 bases at V and 2 bases at J, with 13 bases in the middle.

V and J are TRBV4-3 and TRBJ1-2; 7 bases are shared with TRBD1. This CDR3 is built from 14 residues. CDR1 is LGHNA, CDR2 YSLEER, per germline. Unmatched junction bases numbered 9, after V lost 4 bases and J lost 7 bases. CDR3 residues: CASSPLRGQGGYTF. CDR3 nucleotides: TGCGCCAGCAGCCCCTTGAGGGGGCAGGGTGGCTACACCTTC.

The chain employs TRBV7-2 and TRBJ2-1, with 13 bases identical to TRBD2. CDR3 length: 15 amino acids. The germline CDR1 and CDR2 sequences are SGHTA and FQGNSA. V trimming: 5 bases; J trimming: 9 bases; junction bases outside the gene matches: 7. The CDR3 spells CASSPGLAGVVEQFF. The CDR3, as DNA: TGTGCCAGCAGCCCTGGACTAGCGGGAGTGGTTGAGCAGTTCTTC.

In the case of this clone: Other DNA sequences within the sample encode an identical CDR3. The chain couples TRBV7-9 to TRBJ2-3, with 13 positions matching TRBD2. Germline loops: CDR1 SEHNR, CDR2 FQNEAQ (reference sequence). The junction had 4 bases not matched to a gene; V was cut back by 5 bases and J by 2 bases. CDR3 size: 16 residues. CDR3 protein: CASSPGLAGSTDTQYF. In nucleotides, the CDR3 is TGTGCCAGCAGCCCGGGACTAGCGGGGTCCACAGATACGCAGTATTTT. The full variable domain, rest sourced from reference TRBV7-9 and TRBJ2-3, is DTGVSQNPRHKITKRGQNVTFRCDPISEHNRLYWYRQTLGQGPEFLTYFQNEAQLEKSRLLSDRFSAERPKGSFSTLEIQRTEQGDSAMYLCASSPGLAGSTDTQYFGPGTRLTVL.

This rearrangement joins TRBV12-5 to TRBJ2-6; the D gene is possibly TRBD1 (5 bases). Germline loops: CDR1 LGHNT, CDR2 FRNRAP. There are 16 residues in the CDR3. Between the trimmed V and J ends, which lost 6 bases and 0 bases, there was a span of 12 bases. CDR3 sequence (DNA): TGTGCTAGTGGCCCAGGGCCCAGCTCTGGGGCCAACGTCCTGACTTTC. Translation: CASGPGPSSGANVLTF.

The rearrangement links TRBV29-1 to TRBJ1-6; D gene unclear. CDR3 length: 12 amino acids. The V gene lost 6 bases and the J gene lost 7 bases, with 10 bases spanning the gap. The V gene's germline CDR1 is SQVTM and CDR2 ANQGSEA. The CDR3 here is CSVGARNSPLHF. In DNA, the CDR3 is TGCAGCGTCGGTGCGAGGAATTCACCCCTCCACTTT.

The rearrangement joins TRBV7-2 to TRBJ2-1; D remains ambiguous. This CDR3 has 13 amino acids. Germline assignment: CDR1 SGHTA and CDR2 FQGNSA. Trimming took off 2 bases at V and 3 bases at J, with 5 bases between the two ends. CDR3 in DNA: TGTGCCAGCAGCTTATCCCTCTACAATGAGCAGTTCTTC. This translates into CASSLSLYNEQFF.

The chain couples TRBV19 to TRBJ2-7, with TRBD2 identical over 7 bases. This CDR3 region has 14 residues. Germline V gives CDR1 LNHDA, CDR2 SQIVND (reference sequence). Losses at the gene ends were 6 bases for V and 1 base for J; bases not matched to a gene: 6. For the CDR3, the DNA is TGTGCCAGTAGCCCCCAGCGGGATTCCTACGAGCAGTACTTC. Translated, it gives CASSPQRDSYEQYF.

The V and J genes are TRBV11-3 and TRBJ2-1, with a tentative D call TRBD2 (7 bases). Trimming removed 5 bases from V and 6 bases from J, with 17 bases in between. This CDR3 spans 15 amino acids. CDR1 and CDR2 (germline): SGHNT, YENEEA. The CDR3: CASSLGGAVGNEQFF. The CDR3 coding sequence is TGTGCCAGCAGCCTTGGGGGGGCGGTGGGCAATGAGCAGTTCTTC.

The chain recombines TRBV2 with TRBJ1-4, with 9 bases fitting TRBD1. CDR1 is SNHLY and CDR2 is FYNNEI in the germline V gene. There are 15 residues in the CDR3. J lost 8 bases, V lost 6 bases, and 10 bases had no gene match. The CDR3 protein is CASRTQGAISEKLFF. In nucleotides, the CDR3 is TGTGCCAGCAGGACACAGGGGGCTATAAGCGAAAAACTGTTTTTT.

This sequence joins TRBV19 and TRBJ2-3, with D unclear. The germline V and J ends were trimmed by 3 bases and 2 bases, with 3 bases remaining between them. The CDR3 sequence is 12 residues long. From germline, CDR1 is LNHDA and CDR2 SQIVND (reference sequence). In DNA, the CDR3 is TGTGCCAGTAGTATCTTCACAGATACGCAGTATTTT. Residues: CASSIFTDTQYF.

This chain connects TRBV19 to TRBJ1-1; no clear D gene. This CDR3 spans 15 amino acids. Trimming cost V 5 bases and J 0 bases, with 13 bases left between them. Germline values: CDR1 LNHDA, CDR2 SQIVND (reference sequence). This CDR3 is CASSPRGFLNTEAFF. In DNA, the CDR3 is TGTGCCAGTAGTCCTCGAGGATTTTTGAACACTGAAGCTTTCTTT.

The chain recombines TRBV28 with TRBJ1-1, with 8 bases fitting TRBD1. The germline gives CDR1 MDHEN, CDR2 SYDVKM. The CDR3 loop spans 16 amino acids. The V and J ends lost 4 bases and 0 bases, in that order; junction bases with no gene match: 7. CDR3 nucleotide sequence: TGTGCCAGCAGTTCCCAGGGGGCTCCATTGAACACTGAAGCTTTCTTT. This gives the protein CASSSQGAPLNTEAFF. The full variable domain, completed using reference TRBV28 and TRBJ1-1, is DVKVTQSSRYLVKRTGEKVFLECVQDMDHENMFWYRQDPGLGLRLIYFSYDVKMKEKGDIPEGYSVSREKKERFSLILESASTNQTSMYLCASSSQGAPLNTEAFFGQGTRLTVV.

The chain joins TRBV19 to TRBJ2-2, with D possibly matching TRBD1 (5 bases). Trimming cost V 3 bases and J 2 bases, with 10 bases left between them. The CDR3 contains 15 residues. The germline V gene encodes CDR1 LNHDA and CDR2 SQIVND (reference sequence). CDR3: CASSILDSNTGELFF. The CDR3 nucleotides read TGTGCCAGTAGTATCTTAGACAGTAACACCGGGGAGCTGTTTTTT.

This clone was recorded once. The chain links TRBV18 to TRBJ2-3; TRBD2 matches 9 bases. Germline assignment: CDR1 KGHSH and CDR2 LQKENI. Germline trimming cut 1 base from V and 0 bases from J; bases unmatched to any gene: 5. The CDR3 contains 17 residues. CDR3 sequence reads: CASSPLASGVSTDTQYF. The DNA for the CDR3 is TGTGCCAGCTCACCACTGGCTAGCGGGGTTAGCACAGATACGCAGTATTTT.

CDR3 nucleotide sequence: TGTGCCAGCAGTTCTGGACTGGGCAATCAGCCCCAGCATTTT. As protein: CASSSGLGNQPQHF. This chain joins TRBV28 and TRBJ1-5; D is ambiguous. Trimming removed 4 bases at V and 2 bases at J, with 9 bases between. Germline values: CDR1 MDHEN, CDR2 SYDVKM. This CDR3 is 14 amino acids long.

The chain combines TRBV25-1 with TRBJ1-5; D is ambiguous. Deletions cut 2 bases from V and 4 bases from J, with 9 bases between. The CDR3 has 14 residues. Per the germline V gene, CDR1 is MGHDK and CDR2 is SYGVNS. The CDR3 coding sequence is TGTGCCAGCAGTGAAGGGAGCTGGAATCAGCCCCAGCATTTT. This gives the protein CASSEGSWNQPQHF.

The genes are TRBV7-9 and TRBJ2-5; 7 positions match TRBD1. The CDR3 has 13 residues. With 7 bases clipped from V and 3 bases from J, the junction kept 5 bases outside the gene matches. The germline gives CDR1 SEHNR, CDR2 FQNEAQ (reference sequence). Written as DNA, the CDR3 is TGTGCCAGCATCGACAGGGTCGAAGAGACCCAGTACTTC. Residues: CASIDRVEETQYF.